This T cell receptor beta chain emerged from a study of blood T cell repertoires in COVID-19. Whole-study context: Some COVID-19 samples were acute and others convalescent; all came from the United States, Italy and Spain. The analysed material was cDNA or gDNA that came from T cells, B-cell-depleted T cells, or PBMCs.

Original processing methods: By means of reference gene primer amplification, nucleated cell counts were estimated. The table came from immunoSEQ multiplex PCR; TCRdb's copy has only in-frame clones and leaves some out. The V and J calls and clone size are taken from that table; D and trimming were inferred from the DNA. In the table there are about 100,000 clones, approximately 78% of which are singletons. This CDR3 is 15 amino acids long. V was shortened by 2 bases and J by 3 bases, with 10 bases between the two germline ends. Germline CDR1 and CDR2: MNHEY and SVGEGT. The chain carries TRBV6-2 or TRBV6-3 and TRBJ2-2; D remains unclear. The sample taken for sequencing was peripheral blood. This receptor was obtained from a man aged 55 to 70 with active or convalescent COVID-19. Here the CDR3 DNA reads TGTGCCAGCAGTTACGGGCTTTTCCACACCGGGGAGCTGTTTTTT. Translation gives CASSYGLFHTGELFF.